Below, one T cell receptor (beta chain) is given with its context. Its antigen is currently unknown. These data come from a study of pediatric ulcerative colitis. Samples were sequenced at Survey level, maximum 500,000 reads. Here immunoSEQ multiplex PCR was the method, and the copy in TCRdb shows in-frame clones only, minus some. The table has around 36,000 clones, about three quarters seen once. The rectum was sampled with one to two pinch biopsies at colonoscopy. The study, taken as a whole, reports: In rectum, acute severe colitis had expanded clones and less diversity. Ulcerative colitis patients shared more blood-rectal clones than controls. Substantially fewer templates came from a couple of patients' blood samples.

The material sequenced was gut tissue. This TCR came from a boy aged 5-17 years with mild ulcerative colitis.

The CDR3 reads CASSLEKYTEAFF. Written as DNA, the CDR3 is TGCGCCAGCAGCTTGGAGAAGTACACTGAAGCTTTCTTT. This chain connects TRBV5-1 to TRBJ1-1; D ambiguous. V lost 0 bases, J lost 3 bases, and 6 bases lay in between. The length of the CDR3 is 13 residues. In germline, CDR1 is SGHRS, CDR2 YFSETQ.